This TCR beta chain stems from a study of a mutant IDH1 vaccine in newly diagnosed glioma. Study in general: Earlier treatment was radiotherapy, temozolomide, or both, with most getting both.

General observations from the study: Vaccine-induced immune responses were detected in over 90% of patients.

Time point in this sample: baseline, week 1 (first vaccination visit). Sample treatment: pre-vaccination baseline after standard-of-care therapy. This clone showed up just a few times. Antigen specificity is unknown. Assay: immunoSEQ multiplex PCR; the TCRdb copy retains only in-frame clones and omits some. This table holds about 92,000 clones, around four fifths found once. The CDR3 is 11 residues long. CDR1 and CDR2 from the germline V gene are SGHNT and YYREEE (reference sequence). V gave up 10 bases and J gave up 4 bases, with 11 bases separating them. This TCR was recovered from a woman aged 45-65 years with glioma. This chain links TRBV5-4 with TRBJ1-1; D is ambiguous. Sample: PBMCs, taken from a glioma patient treated with radiotherapy, temozolomide or both. This chain's CDR3 is CAFLWGTEAFF. CDR3 coding DNA: TGTGCCTTCCTTTGGGGCACTGAAGCTTTCTTT.